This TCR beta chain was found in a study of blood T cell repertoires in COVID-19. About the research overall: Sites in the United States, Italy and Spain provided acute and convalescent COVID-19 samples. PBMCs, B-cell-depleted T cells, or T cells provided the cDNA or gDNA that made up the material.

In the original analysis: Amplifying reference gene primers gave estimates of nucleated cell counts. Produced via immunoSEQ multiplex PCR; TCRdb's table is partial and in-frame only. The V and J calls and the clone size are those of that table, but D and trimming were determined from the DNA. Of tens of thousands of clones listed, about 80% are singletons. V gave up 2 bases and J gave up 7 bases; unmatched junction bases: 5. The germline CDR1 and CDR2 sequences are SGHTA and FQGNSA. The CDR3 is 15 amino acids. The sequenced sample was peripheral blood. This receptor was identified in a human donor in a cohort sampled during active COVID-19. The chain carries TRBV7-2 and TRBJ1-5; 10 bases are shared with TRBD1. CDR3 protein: CASSLRGQGSQPQHF. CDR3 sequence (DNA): TGTGCCAGCAGCTTAAGGGGACAGGGGAGCCAGCCCCAGCATTTT.